This T cell receptor (beta chain) was documented in a study of tumor-infiltrating lymphocytes in primary liver carcinoma. Study-wide context: Patients had primary liver carcinoma treated by surgical resection. Stage T1-T3 N0M0 tumors measured roughly 4.2 to 10 cm at most.

General observations from the study: Tumor region pairs showed greater overlap than either tumor-adjacent or tumor-blood pairs did.

Out of unsorted whole blood came the blood RNA, and germline DNA was extracted as well. Four milliliters of peripheral blood were collected before surgery. The template, about 550 ng total RNA, yielded TCR beta cDNA made with a constant-region primer. Library construction for TCR beta comprised three nested multiplex PCR rounds performed with slightly modified ARM-PCR. From the multiplex PCR reads, TCRdb called clonotypes with MiXCR, one entry per CDR3 protein. This table holds approximately 330,000 distinct CDR3 sequences, almost 65% found once. Points on this clonotype: Antigen unknown. A much larger clone lies a single base off, so this may be a read error.

The source of this sequence is a man aged 40-55 years with primary liver carcinoma and hepatitis B virus infection. The sequencing input was peripheral blood.

The CDR3 here is CASTPGGTRPYEQYF. Here the CDR3 DNA reads TGTGCCAGCACCCCCGGAGGGACACGGCCCTACGAGCAGTACTTC. The chain couples TRBV12-3 or TRBV12-4 to TRBJ2-7; perhaps D is TRBD1 or TRBD2 (6 bases each). V was trimmed by 7 bases and J by 2 bases, leaving 18 bases between them. This CDR3 has 15 amino acids.